The 32 T cell receptor beta chains below come from one sample, sequenced in a study of blood T cell repertoires in COVID-19. The data were produced by immunoSEQ multiplex PCR, yet TCRdb's version contains in-frame clones alone and is incomplete. This table has around 230,000 clones, roughly 90% appearing once. Sequenced sample: PBMCs or T cells enriched from blood (not recorded which). These receptors originate from a woman between 40 and 55 years old with acute COVID-19.

The V gene is TRBV29-1, the J gene TRBJ1-3; the match to TRBD1 covers 7 bases. CDR3 length: 12 amino acids. The trim removed 4 bases at V and 8 bases at J, leaving 5 bases unmatched. Germline lookup yields CDR1 SQVTM and CDR2 ANQGSEA. CDR3 amino acids: CSVVDRVDTIYF. CDR3 sequence (DNA): TGCAGCGTTGTAGACAGGGTGGACACCATATATTTT.

The genes are TRBV5-4 and TRBJ2-7, with 13 positions matching TRBD2. J was trimmed by 4 bases and V by 2 bases; bases with no gene match: 3. CDR3 size: 15 residues. CDR1 SGHNT and CDR2 YYREEE come from the germline V gene (reference sequence). CDR3 nucleotides: TGTGCCAGCAGCTTAGGACTAGCGGGGGTTTACGAGCAGTACGTC. Translating it yields CASSLGLAGVYEQYV.

This chain uses TRBV6-5 with TRBJ1-1, with D tentatively TRBD1 (5 bases). V dropped 6 bases and J dropped 1 base, with 12 bases sitting between them. This CDR3 is built from 14 residues. CDR1 is MNHEY, CDR2 SVGAGI, per germline. The CDR3 DNA follows: TGTGCCAGCAGGGTCGGGGGACCGAACACTGAAGCTTTCTTT. Amino acid sequence: CASRVGGPNTEAFF.

A note on this clone: Other DNA sequences in this specimen translate into the identical CDR3. The CDR3 DNA reads TGCGCCAGCAGCCGTGGAGGTCTGGAGACCCAGTACTTC. Translated: CASSRGGLETQYF. The chain recombines TRBV4-1 with TRBJ2-5; tentative D call: TRBD2 (5 bases). The CDR3 length is 13 residues. V was cut by 4 bases and J by 5 bases, with 11 bases left in between. The germline CDR1 and CDR2 sequences are MGHRA and YSYEKL.

In this sample, this clone turned up once. The V and J genes are TRBV2 and TRBJ2-4; D possibly corresponds to TRBD2 (6 bases). Germline CDR1 SNHLY, CDR2 FYNNEI. Trimming shortened V by 2 bases and J by 0 bases, and 11 bases separated the two germline ends. CDR3 length: 16 amino acids. As DNA, the CDR3 is TGTGCCAGCAGTGAAAAGGAGGGTTTAGCCAAAAACATTCAGTACTTC. It specifies CASSEKEGLAKNIQYF.

The CDR3 is CASKKEVYNEQFF. In DNA, the CDR3 is TGTGCCAGCAAGAAAGAGGTATACAATGAGCAGTTCTTC. This chain joins TRBV5-5 and TRBJ2-1; D not certain. CDR1 SGHKS and CDR2 YYEKEE come from the germline V gene (reference sequence). The CDR3 totals 13 residues. V was shortened by 6 bases and J by 4 bases, with 11 bases between the two germline ends.

The rearrangement joins TRBV7-2 to TRBJ1-1; weak D call: TRBD1 (6 bases). Per germline, CDR1 SGHTA and CDR2 FQGNSA. V lost 2 bases and J 5 bases, leaving 12 bases between the germline ends. CDR3 length: 14 residues. The CDR3 reads CASSLLQGRTEAFF. CDR3 coding DNA: TGTGCCAGCAGCTTACTACAGGGAAGGACTGAAGCTTTCTTT.

V and J are TRBV19 and TRBJ2-2; 9 nucleotides align to TRBD1. The CDR3 runs to 16 residues. Germline assignment: CDR1 LNHDA and CDR2 SQIVND (reference sequence). The V and J ends lost 1 base and 3 bases, in that order; junction bases with no gene match: 3. CDR3 in amino acids: CASSIVTGGDTGELFF. Written as DNA, the CDR3 is TGTGCCAGTAGTATAGTGACAGGGGGTGACACCGGGGAGCTGTTTTTT.

CDR3 protein: CASSLRDRGSPLHF. As DNA, the CDR3 is TGTGCCAGCAGCTTGCGGGACAGGGGTTCACCCCTCCACTTT. The chain uses TRBV5-4 and TRBJ1-6, with 10 bases aligning to TRBD1. V was pared by 1 base and J by 9 bases, with 1 base of the junction left unmatched. The CDR3 extends over 14 amino acids. Germline values: CDR1 SGHNT, CDR2 YYREEE (reference sequence).

The chain has TRBV7-9 and TRBJ1-2; the D gene is possibly TRBD1 (6 bases). Germline V gene data show CDR1 as SEHNR and CDR2 as FQNEAQ (reference sequence). The CDR3 covers 17 residues. The germline V and J ends were trimmed by 5 bases and 2 bases, with 21 bases remaining between them. CDR3 region: CASSPTRWGPLNYGYTF. CDR3 in DNA: TGTGCCAGCAGCCCGACCCGTTGGGGGCCGTTAAACTATGGCTACACCTTC.

This clone was seen just once. The chain combines TRBV10-3 with TRBJ1-2, with 7 nucleotides matching TRBD1. Looked up from germline, CDR1 is ENHRY and CDR2 is SYGVKD. The CDR3 is 13 amino acids. J lost 4 bases, V lost 7 bases, and 6 bases had no gene match. CDR3 DNA sequence: TGTGCCATCAAAGGGACAGAGACCTATGGCTACACCTTC. It yields the protein CAIKGTETYGYTF.

This clone was counted only a few times. The V call is TRBV6-5, the J call TRBJ2-1, with 12 bases lining up with TRBD2. This CDR3 has 14 residues. V gave up 5 bases and J gave up 8 bases; unmatched junction bases: 4. From germline, CDR1 is MNHEY and CDR2 SVGAGI. This chain's CDR3 is CASSTSGGFYEQFF. As DNA, the CDR3 is TGTGCCAGCAGTACTAGCGGGGGGTTCTATGAGCAGTTCTTC.

The chain uses TRBV4-2 and TRBJ1-3, with D maybe TRBD1 (5 bases). Per germline, CDR1 LGHNA and CDR2 YNFKEQ. Trimming stripped 8 bases from V and 2 bases from J, with 16 bases between. The CDR3 covers 15 residues. The CDR3 region has the DNA TGTGCCAGCGGGGCCGGGGGGGAGGCTGGAAACACCATATATTTT. It specifies CASGAGGEAGNTIYF.

The gene calls are TRBV5-6 and TRBJ1-1, with TRBD1 matching 7 bases. In germline, CDR1 is SGHDT, CDR2 YYEEEE. V shed 1 base, J shed 0 bases, and the junction held 0 bases outside the gene matches. The CDR3 loop spans 14 amino acids. The CDR3 region has the DNA TGTGCCAGCAGCTTGAGGGGGCTGAACACTGAAGCTTTCTTT. It codes for CASSLRGLNTEAFF.

The V call is TRBV6-1, the J call TRBJ2-7; 8 nucleotides agree with TRBD1. Unmatched junction bases numbered 15, after V lost 1 base and J lost 4 bases. The CDR3 has 18 amino acids. The germline gives CDR1 MNHNS, CDR2 SASEGT. CDR3 sequence: CASSEDIAGDRPSYEQYV. The DNA of the CDR3 is TGTGCCAGCAGTGAAGATATCGCCGGGGACAGGCCGTCTTACGAGCAGTACGTC.

J is TRBJ2-1 and V is TRBV24-1; 13 positions agree with TRBD2. There are 17 residues in the CDR3. The J segment lost 2 bases and the V segment lost 3 bases, leaving 3 bases of the junction unmatched. CDR1 and CDR2 (germline): KGHDR, SFDVKD. The CDR3, as DNA: TGTGCCACCAGTGATGCGACTAGCGGGGGGCCCTACAATGAGCAGTTCTTC. Translated: CATSDATSGGPYNEQFF.

This clone turned up a few times. This chain connects TRBV30 to TRBJ1-1; TRBD1 agrees at 7 bases. This CDR3 comprises 12 residues. V gave up 5 bases and J gave up 2 bases; unmatched junction bases: 2. From germline, CDR1 is GTSNPN and CDR2 SVGIG (reference sequence). The chain's CDR3 is CAWGTANTEAFF. Written as DNA, the CDR3 is TGTGCCTGGGGGACAGCAAACACTGAAGCTTTCTTT.

V and J are TRBV2 and TRBJ2-7; TRBD2 might be the D (5 bases). This CDR3 contains 15 residues. Germline V gene data show CDR1 as SNHLY and CDR2 as FYNNEI. V was shortened by 6 bases and J by 0 bases, with 15 bases between the two germline ends. The chain's CDR3 is CASSQFRRSSYEQYV. DNA for the CDR3: TGTGCCAGCAGCCAATTCAGGAGGAGCTCCTACGAGCAGTACGTC.

This chain uses TRBV11-2 with TRBJ2-1; maybe TRBD2 (5 bases). Trimming removed 4 bases from V and 3 bases from J, with 13 bases in between. This CDR3 spans 15 amino acids. Looked up from germline, CDR1 is SGHAT and CDR2 is FQNNGV. The CDR3 reads CASSYPGVSYNEQFF. The CDR3 nucleotides are TGTGCCAGCAGCTACCCCGGGGTTAGCTACAATGAGCAGTTCTTC.

The genes are TRBV12-3 or TRBV12-4 and TRBJ1-2, with no clear D. Trimming cost V 4 bases and J 7 bases, with 7 bases left between them. The CDR3 is 11 residues long. The CDR3 DNA is TGTGCCAGCAGTTCCCGTCCTGGCTACACCTTC. As protein: CASSSRPGYTF.

The gene calls are TRBV30 and TRBJ2-7; no clear D gene. The CDR3 is 12 amino acids. V lost 6 bases and J lost 6, with 15 bases in between. Germline V CDR1 and CDR2: GTSNPN, SVGIG (reference sequence). The CDR3 loop reads CACQVSIGEQYV. CDR3 DNA: TGTGCCTGCCAAGTCTCCATCGGCGAGCAGTACGTC.

The chain links TRBV6-5 to TRBJ1-2, with a tentative D call TRBD1 (6 bases). The CDR3 is 14 residues long. Trimming took off 6 bases at V and 3 bases at J, with 14 bases between the two ends. Germline V gene lookup returns CDR1 MNHEY and CDR2 SVGAGI. The CDR3 nucleotides are TGTGCCAGCAGGAAGATCACAGGGTACTATGGCTACACCTTC. This sequence encodes CASRKITGYYGYTF.

The chain has TRBV29-1 and TRBJ1-2, with TRBD1 matching 7 bases. The V gene end was trimmed by 2 bases and the J gene end by 8 bases; junction bases not matched to a gene: 8. Germline V CDR1 and CDR2: SQVTM, ANQGSEA. The CDR3 runs to 13 residues. In nucleotides, the CDR3 is TGCAGCGTTGAAAGCGACAGGGAGCTCGGCTACACCTTC. It is translated as CSVESDRELGYTF. Using reference TRBV29-1 and TRBJ1-2 for the parts outside the CDR3, the full variable domain is SAVISQKPSRDICQRGTSLTIQCQVDSQVTMMFWYRQQPGQSLTLIATANQGSEATYESGFVIDKFPISRPNLTFSTLTVSNMSPEDSSIYLCSVESDRELGYTFGSGTRLTVV.

This clone was observed a handful of times. The chain has TRBV6-2 or TRBV6-3 and TRBJ2-5, with D unclear. This CDR3 comprises 14 residues. V was trimmed by 0 bases and J by 5 bases, leaving 10 bases between them. CDR1 and CDR2 (germline): MNHEY, SVGEGT. CDR3 region: CASSYSTSWETQYF. The CDR3 DNA is TGTGCCAGCAGTTACTCCACGAGCTGGGAGACCCAGTACTTC.

The J gene is TRBJ1-1, the V gene TRBV2; D gene uncertain. Per germline, CDR1 SNHLY and CDR2 FYNNEI. CDR3 size: 11 residues. Trimming removed 4 bases from V and 8 bases from J, with 8 bases in between. The CDR3 is CASSAAREAFF. CDR3 coding DNA: TGTGCCAGCAGTGCCGCCAGGGAAGCTTTCTTT.

CDR3 sequence: CASSAFQGQFF. The CDR3 region has the DNA TGTGCCAGCAGTGCGTTTCAGGGACAGTTCTTC. V usage is TRBV25-1 and J usage is TRBJ2-1; D perhaps matches TRBD1 (5 bases). The V gene's germline CDR1 is MGHDK and CDR2 SYGVNS. V was cut by 4 bases and J by 13 bases, with 11 bases left in between. The CDR3 has 11 residues.

V and J are TRBV7-2 and TRBJ1-2, with TRBD1 matching over 7 bases. This CDR3 spans 13 amino acids. Germline V gene sequence: CDR1 SGHTA, CDR2 FQGNSA. Trimming at V came to 5 bases and at J to 5 bases, leaving 5 bases not matched to a gene. The CDR3 DNA sequence: TGTGCCAGCAGCCCCCTGACAGGGTATGGCTACACCTTC. This encodes CASSPLTGYGYTF.

The rearrangement uses TRBV4-1 and TRBJ1-2; the D is unclear. Germline CDR1 is MGHRA and CDR2 is YSYEKL. This CDR3 comprises 14 residues. Between the trimmed V and J ends, which lost 0 bases and 8 bases, there was a span of 13 bases. The chain's CDR3 is CASSQEFRSGGYTF. The CDR3 nucleotides are TGCGCCAGCAGCCAAGAATTCCGCTCGGGGGGCTACACCTTC.

The rearrangement joins TRBV2 to TRBJ2-7; D remains unclear. Germline V CDR1 and CDR2: SNHLY, FYNNEI. This CDR3 region has 14 residues. V gave up 1 base and J gave up 6 bases, with 13 bases separating them. The CDR3 protein is CASSEERALGEQYF. CDR3 DNA sequence: TGTGCCAGCAGTGAAGAGCGAGCCTTGGGCGAGCAGTACTTC.

The CDR3 reads CASSYEHGGSYEQYF. The CDR3 DNA reads as TGTGCCAGCAGCTACGAACATGGAGGCTCCTACGAGCAGTACTTC. This chain joins TRBV7-9 and TRBJ2-7, with TRBD2 as a possible D gene (5 bases). CDR1 is SEHNR and CDR2 is FQNEAQ in the germline V gene (reference sequence). The germline V and J ends were trimmed by 4 bases and 0 bases, with 13 bases remaining between them. This CDR3 region has 15 residues.

The sample holds many counts of this clone. The chain links TRBV7-8 to TRBJ2-2; TRBD2 matches at 10 bases. Trimming cost V 6 bases and J 5 bases; bases outside gene matches: 6. Germline V gives CDR1 SGHVS, CDR2 FQNEAQ. The CDR3 sequence is 15 residues long. The CDR3 coding sequence is TGTGCCAGCAGGGAGCGGGGGGGCCGTACCGGGGAGCTGTTTTTT. This sequence encodes CASRERGGRTGELFF.

The chain uses TRBV9 and TRBJ1-4; a weak D match, TRBD1 (6 bases). Trimming stripped 10 bases from V and 0 bases from J, with 19 bases between. The length of the CDR3 is 16 residues. Germline V gene lookup returns CDR1 SGDLS and CDR2 YYNGEE. In DNA, the CDR3 is TGTGCCGGCCACAGGGTCGGTCCCCCAACTAATGAAAAACTGTTTTTT. Translating it yields CAGHRVGPPTNEKLFF.